Below, one T cell receptor (beta chain) is given with its context. Antigen specificity is unknown. Sequencing targeted TCR beta in T cells from blood (CD8+ and CD4+). FACS enriched CD8+ TEMRA cells, while bulk CD8+ and CD4+ were negatively isolated. The data belong to a study of CD8 T cells in Susac syndrome. Study-wide results and caveats: In its TCR sequencing and HLA analysis, the study acknowledged that the number of individuals was relatively small.

When the RNA was reverse transcribed, random hexamers were used with an input of roughly 0.45 to 1 ug. Amplification of the TCR beta CDR3 was carried out by immunoSEQ multiplex PCR, which spanned a total of 54 Vbeta and 13 Jbeta segments. TCRdb called the immunoSEQ multiplex PCR reads again in MiXCR, with one record for every CDR3 protein. The sample lists approximately 150,000 distinct CDR3 sequences, 85% to 95% seen once, with about 0.11% in the top ten. Trimming left V 5 bases short and J 9 bases short, with 14 bases between. The CDR3 extends over 12 amino acids. The germline CDR1 and CDR2 sequences are SQVTM and ANQGSEA.

The chain combines TRBV29-1 with TRBJ2-1; possibly TRBD1 for D (5 bases). The specimen was CD4+ T cells from PBMCs. The sequence was collected from a human donor with multiple sclerosis. The DNA of the CDR3 is TGCAGCGTTTCCCGGTATGACAGTGAGCAGTTCTTC. Residues: CSVSRYDSEQFF.